Shown below are 19 T cell receptor beta chains from a single sample sequenced in a study of T cell responses to AZD1222 COVID-19 vaccine. Only in-frame clones appear in the TCRdb table, and some are missing; sequencing was by immunoSEQ multiplex PCR. The table lists over 120,000 clones, approximately 90% of them singletons. Material: peripheral blood, obtained on day 0 of AZD1222 vaccination. All receptors derive from an adult in good health.

The chain recombines TRBV6-1 with TRBJ1-1; D possibly corresponds to TRBD1 (6 bases). V lost 4 bases to trimming and J lost 3 bases, with 27 bases between them. Per germline, CDR1 MNHNS and CDR2 SASEGT. The CDR3 runs 19 residues. The CDR3 is CASSGRRGGRGVGDTEAFF. As DNA, the CDR3 is TGTGCCAGCAGTGGCCGTAGGGGGGGGAGGGGAGTTGGAGACACTGAAGCTTTCTTT.

This chain connects TRBV15 to TRBJ2-1, with D possibly being TRBD2 (6 bases). The germline CDR1 and CDR2 sequences are LNHNV and YYDKDF (reference sequence). The CDR3 runs to 18 residues. V was shortened by 2 bases and J by 3 bases, with 20 bases between the two germline ends. The CDR3 loop reads CATSRSFRRARFYNEQFF. CDR3 DNA sequence: TGTGCCACCAGCAGATCGTTCCGGAGGGCCAGGTTCTACAATGAGCAGTTCTTC. Combining the CDR3 with reference TRBV15 and TRBJ2-1 gives the whole variable domain DAMVIQNPRYQVTQFGKPVTLSCSQTLNHNVMYWYQQKSSQAPKLLFHYYDKDFNNEADTPDNFQSRRPNTSFCFLDIRSPGLGDTAMYLCATSRSFRRARFYNEQFFGPGTRLTVL.

V and J are TRBV5-1 and TRBJ1-6; 11 bases align to TRBD1. With V trimmed by 4 bases and J by 3 bases, 0 bases remained unmatched. CDR1 SGHRS and CDR2 YFSETQ come from the germline V gene. CDR3 length: 15 amino acids. In DNA, the CDR3 is TGCGCCAGCAGCGGGACAGGGGGCTATAATTCACCCCTCCACTTT. This codes for CASSGTGGYNSPLHF.

The count of this clone is one. The chain uses TRBV7-3 and TRBJ2-1; 12 bases match TRBD2. Germline values: CDR1 SGHTA, CDR2 FQGTGA. This CDR3 comprises 17 residues. The V segment lost 5 bases and the J segment 4 bases; nucleotides outside the gene matches: 9. As DNA, the CDR3 is TGTGCCAGCAGCGAAATCCCCGGACTAGCGGGATACAATGAGCAGTTCTTC. It codes for CASSEIPGLAGYNEQFF. The full variable domain, its missing parts supplied by reference TRBV7-3 and TRBJ2-1, is GAGVSQTPSNKVTEKGKYVELRCDPISGHTALYWYRQSLGQGPEFLIYFQGTGAADDSGLPNDRFFAVRPEGSVSTLKIQRTERGDSAVYLCASSEIPGLAGYNEQFFGPGTRLTVL.

The V call is TRBV6-5, the J call TRBJ1-4; D remains ambiguous. V lost 6 bases to trimming and J lost 5 bases, with 13 bases between them. CDR3 length: 14 amino acids. Germline assignment: CDR1 MNHEY and CDR2 SVGAGI. The CDR3, as DNA: TGTGCCAGCAGCCGGACGGTGACAAATGAAAAACTGTTTTTT. Amino acids: CASSRTVTNEKLFF.

The chain combines TRBV18 with TRBJ2-7; D uncertain. The CDR3 has 11 residues. Germline V lookup: CDR1 KGHSH, CDR2 LQKENI. V was cut by 5 bases and J by 3 bases, with 5 bases left in between. The CDR3 region has the DNA TGTGCCAGCTCAGGCCTCTACGAGCAGTACTTC. Its protein product is CASSGLYEQYF.

The J gene is TRBJ1-4, the V gene TRBV3-1 (or the pseudogene TRBV3-2); unclear D gene. CDR1 and CDR2 from the germline V gene are LGHDT and YNNKEL (reference sequence). Trimming pared 4 bases from V and 8 bases from J, leaving 8 bases between. CDR3 length: 12 amino acids. DNA of the CDR3: TGTGCCAGCAGCCCTCCTGAGGAAAAACTGTTTTTT. Protein: CASSPPEEKLFF.

The chain recombines TRBV19 with TRBJ2-2; 8 nucleotides line up with TRBD2. The CDR3 has 16 residues. Trimming cost V 3 bases and J 4 bases; bases outside gene matches: 7. The germline CDR1 and CDR2 sequences are LNHDA and SQIVND (reference sequence). CDR3 amino acids: CASSIGGARVTGELFF. CDR3 DNA sequence: TGTGCCAGTAGTATCGGGGGGGCCCGAGTCACCGGGGAGCTGTTTTTT.

The chain couples TRBV28 to TRBJ2-1, with D tentatively TRBD1 (6 bases). The V end lost 10 bases, the J end lost 0 bases, and 19 bases lay between the germline ends. From germline, CDR1 is MDHEN and CDR2 SYDVKM. This CDR3 has 16 amino acids. The chain's CDR3 is CATRDKDKSSYNEQFF. The DNA for the CDR3 is TGTGCCACCAGGGACAAGGACAAAAGCTCCTACAATGAGCAGTTCTTC.

V and J are TRBV3-1 (or the pseudogene TRBV3-2) and TRBJ1-1, with no clear D. Between the trimmed V and J ends, which lost 4 bases and 5 bases, there was a span of 17 bases. The CDR3 length is 15 residues. Germline CDR1 reads LGHDT; CDR2 reads YNNKEL (reference sequence). CDR3 protein: CASSPRLARGTEAFF. As DNA, the CDR3 is TGTGCCAGCAGCCCCCGACTTGCCCGGGGAACTGAAGCTTTCTTT.

The V call is TRBV25-1, the J call TRBJ1-6; D gene ambiguous. V was pared by 6 bases and J by 7 bases, with 13 bases between. This CDR3 region has 14 residues. Germline assignment: CDR1 MGHDK and CDR2 SYGVNS. As DNA, the CDR3 is TGTGCCAGCAGGGTAGACGGTCTCAATTCACCCCTCCACTTT. Its translation: CASRVDGLNSPLHF.

The chain recombines TRBV19 with TRBJ2-2; D is possibly TRBD1 (6 bases). The V and J ends lost 5 bases and 6 bases respectively, with 10 bases between them. Looked up from germline, CDR1 is LNHDA and CDR2 is SQIVND (reference sequence). This CDR3 has 13 amino acids. In DNA form, the CDR3 reads TGTGCCAGTAGTGGCCAGGGGTCCGGGGAGCTGTTTTTT. Residues: CASSGQGSGELFF.

V and J are TRBV9 and TRBJ2-7; 10 bases match TRBD2. The J segment lost 3 bases and the V segment lost 0 bases, leaving 3 bases of the junction unmatched. The germline CDR1 and CDR2 sequences are SGDLS and YYNGEE. This CDR3 spans 15 amino acids. The CDR3 region is CASSVAWTSGYEQYF. The DNA for the CDR3 is TGTGCCAGCAGCGTAGCATGGACTAGCGGCTACGAGCAGTACTTC.

This clone was seen just once. The chain carries TRBV10-3 and TRBJ2-7; D is perhaps TRBD2 (6 bases). The CDR3 is 14 amino acids. With 11 bases removed from V and 2 bases from J, the gap between germline ends came to 19 bases. CDR1 and CDR2 from the germline V gene are ENHRY and SYGVKD. For the CDR3, the DNA is TGTGCCCCACGAGGTGGAGGGTGCCCCTACGAGCAGTACTTC. Translation gives CAPRGGGCPYEQYF.

The J gene is TRBJ1-1, the V gene TRBV4-1; D not resolved. This CDR3 is built from 13 residues. V lost 1 base and J 1 base, leaving 4 bases between the germline ends. Germline V gene data show CDR1 as MGHRA and CDR2 as YSYEKL. This CDR3 is CASSQGPNTEAFF. Written as DNA, the CDR3 is TGCGCCAGCAGCCAAGGACCGAACACTGAAGCTTTCTTT.

The chain carries TRBV19 and TRBJ2-3, with 10 bases fitting TRBD1. Germline V gene lookup returns CDR1 LNHDA and CDR2 SQIVND (reference sequence). V lost 6 bases, J lost 6 bases, and 9 bases stayed unmatched. This CDR3 spans 15 amino acids. Written as DNA, the CDR3 is TGTGCCAGTAGGTCGACAGGGGGCAGTGGGGATACGCAGTATTTT. Translated: CASRSTGGSGDTQYF.

This clone appeared a few times. The chain uses TRBV7-2 and TRBJ2-2; 11 bases match TRBD2. The CDR3 is 16 amino acids. The ends lost 3 bases at V and 6 bases at J; junction bases unmatched: 6. From germline, CDR1 is SGHTA and CDR2 FQGNSA. CDR3 coding DNA: TGTGCCAGCAGCTTTTTGAGTAGCGGGAGGGCCGGGGAGCTGTTTTTT. Translating gives CASSFLSSGRAGELFF.

This clone was found a few times. The chain uses TRBV6-1 and TRBJ2-2, with D perhaps being TRBD1 or TRBD2 (6 bases each). This CDR3 is 15 amino acids long. Germline V gene data show CDR1 as MNHNS and CDR2 as SASEGT. The ends were cut back, 3 bases at V and 6 bases at J, with 14 bases in the middle. As DNA, the CDR3 is TGTGCCAGCAGTGAGGGGGGTAGACAGGCCGGGGAGCTGTTTTTT. Protein product: CASSEGGRQAGELFF.

The genes are TRBV7-2 and TRBJ1-5; the D is unclear. V was pared by 1 base and J by 9 bases, with 7 bases between. The CDR3 extends over 12 amino acids. Per the germline V gene, CDR1 is SGHTA and CDR2 is FQGNSA. CDR3 amino acids: CASSLDLGPQHF. CDR3 nucleotide sequence: TGTGCCAGCAGCTTAGACCTAGGGCCCCAGCATTTT.